Sequencing of this TCR beta chain was carried out in a study of blood T cell repertoires in COVID-19. Assay: immunoSEQ multiplex PCR; the TCRdb copy retains only in-frame clones and omits some. The table shows 200,000 to 300,000 clones, with 85% occurring only once. Everyone who took part was roughly 18 to 89 years old, and they came from 24 US areas. The TCR comes from a woman between 45 and 60 years old with acute COVID-19. The sample consisted of PBMCs or T cells enriched from blood (not recorded which).

The CDR3 region is CASSRTSGSNEQFF. The CDR3 region has the DNA TGTGCCAGCAGTAGGACTAGCGGGAGCAATGAGCAGTTCTTC. The rearrangement uses TRBV2 and TRBJ2-1; 13 nucleotides align to TRBD2. CDR1 is SNHLY and CDR2 is FYNNEI in the germline V gene. V lost 5 bases, J lost 6 bases, and 1 base stayed unmatched. The CDR3 sequence is 14 residues long. The variable domain in full, completed from reference TRBV2 and TRBJ2-1, reads EPEVTQTPSHQVTQMGQEVILRCVPISNHLYFYWYRQILGQKVEFLVSFYNNEISEKSEIFDDQFSVERPDGSNFTLKIRSTKLEDSAMYFCASSRTSGSNEQFFGPGTRLTVL.